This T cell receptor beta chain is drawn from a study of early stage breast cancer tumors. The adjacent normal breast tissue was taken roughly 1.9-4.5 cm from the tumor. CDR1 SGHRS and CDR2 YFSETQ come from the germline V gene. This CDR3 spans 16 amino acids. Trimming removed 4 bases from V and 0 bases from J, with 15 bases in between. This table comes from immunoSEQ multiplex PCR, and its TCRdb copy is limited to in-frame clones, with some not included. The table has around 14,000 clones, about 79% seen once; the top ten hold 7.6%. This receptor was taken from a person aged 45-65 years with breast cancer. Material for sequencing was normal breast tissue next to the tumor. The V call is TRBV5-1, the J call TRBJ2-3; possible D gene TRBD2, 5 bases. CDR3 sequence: CASSRRTGTSTDTQYF. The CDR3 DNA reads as TGCGCCAGCAGCCGGCGTACGGGAACAAGCACAGATACGCAGTATTTT.